This T cell receptor beta chain was observed in a study of shared clonotypes between healthy human individuals. Study-level information: Per donor, three plates held CD4 naive cells, three held CD4 memory, two held CD8 naive and one held CD8 memory.

Concerning this clone itself: Other DNA sequences of this sample code for an identical CDR3.

TCRdb's table, derived via immunoSEQ multiplex PCR, lists solely in-frame clones and lacks some. The table lists roughly 2.2 million clones, 93% of them singletons. The TCR sequence derives from a young man in good health. Some clones in this sample may be carry-over from other donors' samples. The material sequenced was naive CD4+ T cells from PBMCs. Subset in this sample: CD45RA+ positively selected.

The CDR3 DNA sequence: TGTGCCAGCAGTTCCCCGGGACTAGCAACCTACGAGCAGTACTTC. Translated, it gives CASSSPGLATYEQYF. This chain uses TRBV28 with TRBJ2-7; 9 nucleotides line up with TRBD2. The CDR3 consists of 15 residues. The ends lost 4 bases at V and 2 bases at J; junction bases unmatched: 6. Germline V gene data show CDR1 as MDHEN and CDR2 as SYDVKM.